This paragraph covers one T cell receptor (beta chain) sequence. Germline CDR1 DFQATT, CDR2 SNEGSKA (reference sequence). The CDR3 is made up of 15 amino acids. V lost 3 bases to trimming and J lost 4 bases, with 18 bases between them. The sample comes from a study of blood T cells in healthy people across ages. Primed by a sample-barcoded 5' primer and a J-beta primer mix, a second PCR proceeded for 7 to 11 cycles. MiXCR was run by TCRdb on the 5' RACE reads, yielding one entry per CDR3 protein. Of about 750,000 distinct CDR3 sequences in the sample, 53% were seen once. The rearrangement joins TRBV20-1 to TRBJ1-1, with D possibly TRBD1 on 5 matching bases. Specimen: blood. The sequence was obtained from a man aged 80 or over in good health. The CDR3 nucleotides read TGCAGTGCTAGGGTGGTGGGGGTGAAGGTCACTGAAGCTTTCTTT. Translated, it gives CSARVVGVKVTEAFF.